The source of this T cell receptor beta chain is a study of T cell responses to AZD1222 COVID-19 vaccine. Findings and caveats of the study: As reported, nearly half of all spike-specific TCRs target variant regions that are unmutated. Clonal diversity was possibly underestimated, and white British individuals and females predominated among donors.

CDR3 length: 15 residues. Germline CDR1 is PRHDT and CDR2 is FYEKMQ (reference sequence). V lost 5 bases and J lost 3; bases outside the gene matches: 6. Concerning this clone: Its antigen is as yet unknown.

Repertoires were generated with immunoSEQ multiplex PCR, while TCRdb's copy carries only in-frame clones and drops some. Of roughly 50,000 clones in the sample, roughly 90% were seen once. The sample here was peripheral blood, taken 28 days after the second AZD1222 dose. This receptor was identified in an adult who received the AZD1222 COVID-19 vaccine. The chain is built from TRBV13 and TRBJ1-3; 8 bases are a match to TRBD1. CDR3 amino acids: CASSEKQGGGNTIYF. The CDR3 nucleotides are TGTGCCAGCAGCGAAAAACAGGGGGGTGGAAACACCATATATTTT.